This TCR beta chain emerged from a study of PD-1 blockade in classical Hodgkin lymphoma. This clone was recorded many times. Its antigen remains unidentified. Each of the patients experienced relapse following autologous stem cell transplantation, and their brentuximab vedotin exposure differed. Clones were sequenced by immunoSEQ multiplex PCR, and TCRdb holds only the in-frame ones, with some missing. The sample carries about 76,000 clones, approximately 91% recorded once. Germline lookup yields CDR1 MDHEN and CDR2 SYDVKM. V was clipped by 1 base and J by 4 bases, with 5 bases between them. The CDR3 is made up of 13 amino acids. The study, taken as a whole, reports: Anyone who began nivolumab under 1 year after ASCT was excluded. Newly diagnosed patients were reported to exhibit reduced baseline TCR diversity relative to healthy donors.

The sample here was peripheral blood mononuclear cells (PBMCs), taken at baseline. The source of this sequence is a human donor with classical Hodgkin lymphoma. V is TRBV28 and J is TRBJ1-5; no firm D call. The CDR3: CASSLSRNQPQHF. The CDR3 DNA reads as TGTGCCAGCAGTTTATCGCGGAATCAGCCCCAGCATTTT.